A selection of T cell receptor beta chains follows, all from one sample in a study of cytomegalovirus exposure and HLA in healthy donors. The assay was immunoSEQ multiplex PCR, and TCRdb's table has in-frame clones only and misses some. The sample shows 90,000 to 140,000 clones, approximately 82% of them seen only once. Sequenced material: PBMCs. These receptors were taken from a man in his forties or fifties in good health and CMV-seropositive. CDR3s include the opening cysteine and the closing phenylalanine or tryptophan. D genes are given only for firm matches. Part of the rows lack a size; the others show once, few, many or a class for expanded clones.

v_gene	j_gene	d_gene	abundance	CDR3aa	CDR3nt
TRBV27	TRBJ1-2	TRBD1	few	CASSPWDSRKANYGYTF	TGTGCCAGCAGTCCGTGGGACAGCCGAAAAGCTAACTATGGCTACACCTTC
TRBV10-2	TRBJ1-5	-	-	CASRAGQGRQHF	TGCGCCAGCCGGGCAGGCCAAGGGAGGCAGCATTTT
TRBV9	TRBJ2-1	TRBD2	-	CASSARGGRGSYNEQFF	TGTGCCAGCAGCGCCCGGGGGGGGCGGGGTTCGTACAATGAGCAGTTCTTC
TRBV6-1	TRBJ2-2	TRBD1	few	CASSRDRDLTGELFF	TGTGCCAGCTCCCGGGACAGGGATCTGACCGGGGAGCTGTTTTTT
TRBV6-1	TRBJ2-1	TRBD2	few	CASSEALRHGGEQFF	TGTGCCAGCAGTGAAGCGCTGCGTCACGGGGGGGAGCAGTTCTTC
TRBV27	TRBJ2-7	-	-	CASSLRRSIYEQYF	TGTGCCAGCAGTTTAAGGAGGTCCATATACGAGCAGTACTTC
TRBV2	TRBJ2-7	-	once	CVSRQGSYEQYF	TGTGTCAGCAGGCAGGGTTCCTACGAGCAGTACTTC
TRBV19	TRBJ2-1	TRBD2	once	CASSMRGTNNEQFF	TGTGCCAGTAGTATGCGCGGGACTAACAATGAGCAGTTCTTC
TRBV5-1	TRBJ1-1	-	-	CASVKFGGAAENTEAFF	TGCGCCAGCGTTAAATTTGGGGGGGCAGCGGAGAACACTGAAGCTTTCTTT
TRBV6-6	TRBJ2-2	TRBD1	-	CASSTGQGHTGELFF	TGTGCCAGCAGTACGGGACAGGGGCACACCGGGGAGCTGTTTTTT
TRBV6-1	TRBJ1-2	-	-	CASSEYSSGYGYTF	TGTGCCAGCAGTGAGTATTCGTCGGGCTATGGCTACACCTTC
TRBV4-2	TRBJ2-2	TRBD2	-	CASSQDPGLAGKRELFF	TGTGCCAGCAGCCAAGATCCGGGACTAGCGGGAAAGCGGGAGCTGTTTTTT
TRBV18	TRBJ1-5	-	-	CASSPRNGDQPQHF	TGTGCCAGCTCACCACGCAACGGGGATCAGCCCCAGCATTTT
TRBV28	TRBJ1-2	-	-	CASSLLRDYGYTF	TGTGCCAGCAGTTTATTACGGGACTATGGCTACACCTTC
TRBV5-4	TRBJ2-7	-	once	CASSLEPGEDYEQYF	TGTGCCAGCAGCTTGGAACCGGGGGAGGATTACGAGCAGTACTTC
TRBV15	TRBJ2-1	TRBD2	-	CATSRVYSGGWRETGQFF	TGTGCCACCAGCAGAGTTTACTCCGGGGGGTGGCGGGAGACTGGGCAGTTCTTC
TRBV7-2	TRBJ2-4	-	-	CASSLSDSLKNIQYF	TGTGCCAGCAGCTTATCGGACAGCCTCAAAAACATTCAGTACTTC
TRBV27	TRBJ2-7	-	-	CASSLSGGETNEQYF	TGTGCCAGCAGTTTATCAGGGGGAGAGACGAACGAGCAGTACTTC
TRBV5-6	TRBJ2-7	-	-	CASNRGAESYEQYF	TGTGCCAGCAACCGGGGGGCGGAATCCTACGAGCAGTACTTC
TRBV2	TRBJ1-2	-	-	CASSDPWGGSYGYTF	TGTGCCAGCAGCGACCCCTGGGGGGGAAGCTATGGCTACACCTTC
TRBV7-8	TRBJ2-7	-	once	CASSLVAPQGSFYYEQYF	TGTGCCAGCAGCTTAGTAGCCCCGCAGGGGTCATTTTACTACGAGCAGTACTTC
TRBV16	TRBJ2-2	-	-	CASSLTGSGELFF	TGTGCCAGCAGCCTGACAGGATCCGGGGAGCTGTTTTTT
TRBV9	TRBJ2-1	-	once	CASSGRDGAYNEQFF	TGTGCCAGCAGCGGCAGGGATGGGGCCTACAATGAGCAGTTCTTC